The rows below give T cell receptor beta chains drawn from one sample of a study of OX40 agonist ivuxolimab in advanced cancers. Only in-frame clones appear in the TCRdb table, and some are missing; sequencing was by immunoSEQ multiplex PCR. The top ten hold about a third of the sample, which has approximately 21,000 clones, about 70% seen once. This sample comprised CD4+ or CD8+ T cells sorted from blood, obtained in a trial of the OX40 agonist ivuxolimab. The receptors originated from an adult with an advanced solid tumor such as melanoma, head and neck, liver or kidney cancer. CDR3s include the opening cysteine and the closing phenylalanine or tryptophan. A D gene is named only where the DNA matches it firmly.

D gene	CDR3 length	V gene	J gene	CDR3 protein
NA	14	TRBV5-4	TRBJ2-3	CASSWEYGADTQYF
NA	13	TRBV7-6	TRBJ2-3	CASSLDPGLTQYF
NA	13	TRBV27	TRBJ1-4	CASTPGGSEKLFF
TRBD1	15	TRBV11-2	TRBJ1-2	CASSAETTGNYGYTF
NA	13	TRBV27	TRBJ2-5	CASSLSPQETQYF
NA	15	TRBV2	TRBJ2-4	CASSEVFQVDDIQYF
TRBD1	16	TRBV2	TRBJ2-5	CASSLTGGFYKETQYF
NA	14	TRBV19	TRBJ2-7	CASSIDYSSYEQYF
TRBD1	14	TRBV10-2	TRBJ2-1	CASSEGGRYNEQFF
NA	17	TRBV7-2	TRBJ2-2	CASSSLIVAAGSGELFF
NA	15	TRBV19	TRBJ1-1	CASSDRSRGRAEAFF
NA	14	TRBV27	TRBJ1-1	CASSLLSVNTEAFF
NA	14	TRBV5-1	TRBJ2-7	CASAPGTDSYEQYF
NA	11	TRBV7-8	TRBJ2-3	CASRGEDTQYF
TRBD1	16	TRBV5-4	TRBJ1-2	CASSLAYRTGVYGYTF
NA	15	TRBV19	TRBJ1-5	CASSPGLISNQPQHF
TRBD2	15	TRBV5-4	TRBJ2-1	CASSLGTSGYNEQFF
NA	12	TRBV10-1	TRBJ2-7	CASSFDSYEQYF
TRBD2	16	TRBV13	TRBJ2-3	CASSHVSGGLTDTQYF
TRBD2	16	TRBV9	TRBJ2-1	CASSVAPSGGYNEQFF
NA	15	TRBV28	TRBJ2-7	CASSHSPPPRYEQYF
TRBD1	13	TRBV27	TRBJ2-3	CASSPGQTHTQYF
NA	13	TRBV7-9	TRBJ2-5	CASSSGLQETQYF
NA	17	TRBV4-1	TRBJ2-1	CASSQDMAGPSYNEQFF
TRBD1	14	TRBV10-3	TRBJ2-7	CAIRKQGSSYEQYF
NA	12	TRBV7-9	TRBJ2-3	CASSHGTDTQYF
NA	16	TRBV4-3	TRBJ2-3	CASSQVNSPNTDTQYF
NA	14	TRBV5-5	TRBJ1-4	CASSLGPFSNELFF
NA	16	TRBV5-4	TRBJ2-7	CASSLWHGSKGYEQYF
NA	14	TRBV4-3	TRBJ2-5	CASSHLAGQETQYF
TRBD2	15	TRBV4-1	TRBJ2-1	CASSQGTSGNNEQFF
NA	15	TRBV7-9	TRBJ1-2	CASSSPRDNLYGYTF
TRBD1	14	TRBV5-1	TRBJ1-2	CASSHMTGGDGYTF
TRBD2	16	TRBV7-8	TRBJ2-7	CASSLSHIGGNYEQYF
NA	12	TRBV5-6	TRBJ2-7	CASSGQSYEQYF
NA	15	TRBV7-2	TRBJ1-1	CASSLEIGATTEAFF
TRBD1	15	TRBV18	TRBJ2-2	CASSPTGAFTGELFF
NA	14	TRBV13	TRBJ1-3	CASSQGVAGNTIYF
NA	11	TRBV10-2	TRBJ2-2	CAIKVPGELFF
NA	13	TRBV13	TRBJ2-7	CASSAATSYEQYF
NA	15	TRBV9	TRBJ2-1	CASSVTGNRDDEQFF
TRBD1	15	TRBV6-5	TRBJ2-7	CASSPLQGAQDEQYF
NA	13	TRBV9	TRBJ1-1	CASSVETNTEAFF
TRBD1	18	TRBV4-1	TRBJ1-1	CASSQIGQGARVDTEAFF
NA	12	TRBV29-1	TRBJ1-2	CSVPGRDYGYTF
TRBD2	14	TRBV5-6	TRBJ2-5	CASSAGLVVETQYF
NA	16	TRBV21-1	TRBJ2-7	CASSKAQTSSSYEQYF
TRBD2	14	TRBV28	TRBJ2-1	CASRGTSGYNEQFF
TRBD2	16	TRBV6-6	TRBJ2-1	CASSSLAGGPVNEQFF
TRBD2	17	TRBV7-3	TRBJ2-1	CASSSDLAGGSYNEQFF
NA	14	TRBV19	TRBJ1-1	CASTHRANGGEAFF
NA	14	TRBV27	TRBJ1-5	CASSSSWGNQPQHF
NA	14	TRBV5-5	TRBJ2-7	CASSLVTSPYEQYF
NA	14	TRBV18	TRBJ2-7	CASSPPGHLYEQYF
TRBD2	13	TRBV28	TRBJ2-1	CASSVTSGNEQFF
NA	17	TRBV23-1	TRBJ1-1	CASSRLPGDLLNTEAFF
NA	16	TRBV15	TRBJ1-5	CATSSRGGVSNQPQHF
NA	14	TRBV28	TRBJ2-1	CASKSTGRPSEQFF